Sequencing of this T cell receptor (beta chain) was carried out in a study of cytomegalovirus exposure and HLA in healthy donors (dated by TCRdb to the late 2010s). Some background on the complete study: According to an earlier analysis of 550 to 700 of the donors, 150 million to 200 million T cells yielded over 100 million unique TCR beta sequences and less than 300 Gb of sequence data. An early release that covered several hundred HLA-typed donors contained approximately 300 gigabases of sequencing data and 85 million to 100 million unique TCR sequences. Of the roughly 430 genotyped donors, approximately 83% fell in the genetic ancestry cluster associated with self-reported Caucasian donors. The study was designed to test whether signatures of past pathogen exposure could be identified by cataloging public T cell receptors. Using immunosequencing, the study profiled T cell repertoires from around 670 subjects and related those repertoires to cytomegalovirus serostatus. A separate validation cohort of about 110 different subjects was used in addition to the approximately 640-subject first cohort. High-throughput TCR immunosequencing, statistical association of individual TCRs with disease status, and machine learning were combined to predict cytomegalovirus infection status. In a later analysis, previously published TCR beta repertoires from 550 to 750 donors were re-analyzed and high-resolution HLA genotyping was added so that TCR occurrence patterns could be studied. The later analysis used no new phenotypic data to find candidate immune exposures, relying instead on TCR beta sequences and their occurrence across donors. In an earlier analysis of 587 of the donors, high-throughput TCR beta sequencing was used to judge whether each TCR beta V gene segment behaved as functional or pseudogenic. Alongside the repertoire data, information on donor age, sex, ethnicity and CMV serostatus was compiled. A later genetic analysis used genome-wide SNP genotypes for about 65% of the roughly 700 donors, treating that subset as a discovery cohort. Every repertoire in the discovery cohort had been generated on one and the same sequencing platform. Class I and class II HLA loci were covered by the typing at four-digit resolution. The number of typed donors differed by locus: about 620-640 for A, B, C, DRB1 and DQB1; about 520 for DQA1; some 610 for DPA1; and around 490 for DPB1. Roughly five DR-DQ haplotypes were handled as single units for association and clustering, since linkage in the cohort was strong. On average, 235,054 unique TCR beta nucleotide sequences were sequenced per donor among 398 genotyped donors of the cohort, with 15% to 20% of those sequences being non-productive. The research as a whole found: In a later analysis, TCR association rates were found to vary across HLA loci, with the most associated TCRs seen for DRB1 alleles and the fewest for HLA-C alleles. V-gene and J-gene trimming of TCR beta chains was associated with a missense DCLRE1C variant in a later genetic analysis, and the association was replicated in an independent cohort. At a false discovery rate of 0.05, a later analysis linked 16,000 or so TCR beta sequences to specific HLA alleles. Most CMV-associated TCR beta chains appeared to be HLA-restricted in a later analysis, and the HLA associations seemed to be driven largely by CMV exposure. Correlated functional status among segregating V segments might be attributable to linkage disequilibrium, but an unknown experimental factor could not be ruled out. Sequencing depth was assumed to be roughly uniform across donors in the presence/absence analyses, though that assumption may not hold. According to the authors, the approach could potentially be generalized to other disease states and immunological phenotypes. According to a later analysis, parvovirus B19, influenza, CMV and Epstein-Barr virus appeared linked to several top co-occurrence clusters. In an earlier analysis of under 600 of the donors, most TCR beta V segments were observed in productive rearrangements about 90% or about 30% of the time, broadly matching IMGT annotations. In both the original and validation cohorts, the classifier was reported to diagnose cytomegalovirus status with high specificity and sensitivity. In a later genetic analysis, fewer N-insertions in productive TCRs were reported among donors in an Asian-associated ancestry cluster than the 666-donor mean. Some IMGT-functional V segments, including TRBV6-2 and TRBV6-3, could not be told apart with the 87-base-pair reads, so those segments were excluded. Because HLA typing was missing for some donors at each locus, association tests included only the typed subset. Seventeen rarely observed V segments, including chromosome 9 orphons, were excluded from the earlier analysis of a few hundred of the donors because counts were too low. Across donors, most TCR sequences were observed very rarely, whereas some public TCRs were present in many individuals. A few of the identified cytomegalovirus-associated TCR beta chains were confirmed in vitro to be specific for cytomegalovirus antigens. CMV serostatus was the only immune exposure information available for the cohort. In the study, around 160 TCR beta chains were listed as associated with cytomegalovirus. In this cohort, only TCR beta chains were sequenced, and detectable features were limited by the absence of alpha or paired-chain data. A further reported finding was that TCR beta sequences accurately predicted the HLA-A and HLA-B alleles for most subjects in the first cohort. In a later analysis, HLA-associated TCR beta chains showed more clonal expansion and lower generation probabilities than non-associated chains that were equally common. When HLA alleles, especially DR and DQ, strongly co-occurred, TCR associations were difficult to assign to individual alleles. A group of highly shared sequence variants was considered likely to be a technical artifact of the sequencing pipeline.

The library was produced with the immunoSEQ multiplex PCR assay. The multiplex PCR relied on a mix of 60 forward primers for TCR Vbeta segments and 13 reverse primers for TCR Jbeta segments. The CDR3 region of rearranged TCR beta genes was amplified from genomic DNA with a multiplex PCR assay. The Illumina HiSeq System was used to sequence the amplified TCR beta libraries as 87-base-pair reads. On the authors' methods: A later analysis tallied tens of millions of unique TCR beta chains across the 650 to 750 repertoires, and around 12 million of those chains were shared by two or more donors. Raw reads were error-corrected and collapsed into unique sequences with a nearest-neighbor algorithm that merged closely related sequences to remove PCR and sequencing errors. To assign V, D and J gene segments, CDR3 sequences were aligned to IMGT reference sequences. For a sequence to be retained, a match of at least six nucleotides to both a V gene segment and a J gene segment was required. Rearrangements were classified as productive when the CDR3 lacked stop codons and remained in frame with V and J, and all other rearrangements were classified as non-productive. CDR3 was defined by IMGT convention, running from the second conserved V-encoded cysteine to the conserved J-encoded phenylalanine. Sequences without an unambiguous match to a single V gene segment were excluded from the earlier analysis of 500 to 700 of the donors. In an earlier analysis of several hundred of the donors, V segments were called functional above 56.7% productive rearrangements and were called segregating when the between-donor standard deviation exceeded 5%. A statistical classification framework was built for diagnosing cytomegalovirus status from the catalog of TCR beta chain sequences. A later analysis assigned V and J genes by comparing TCR nucleotide sequences with IMGT/GENE-DB human TR gene sequences. A later analysis assigned CDR3 sequences and most-parsimonious VDJ recombination scenarios with the TCRdist pipeline. A later analysis defined each TCR beta chain by its CDR3 amino acid sequence plus V-gene family, and excluded reads lacking a unique V-gene family. A later analysis removed several hundred highly shared, low-generation-probability nucleotide sequences to deal with suspected cross-contamination and a sequencing artifact. In a later analysis, a clonal expansion index was calculated for each public chain from normalized within-repertoire ranks of inferred template counts. A later analysis computed generation probabilities with a VDJ recombination model fitted to out-of-frame rearrangements, and checked the results against IGoR. In a later analysis, TCR-TCR, TCR-HLA and TCR-CMV co-occurrence was scored with hypergeometric tests, and a repertoire-size bias correction was applied to TCR pairs. In a later analysis, false discovery rates were estimated by permuting HLA or CMV assignments 20 times. In a later analysis, co-occurring TCRs were grouped using DBSCAN, with TCRdist sequence similarity added in when clustering inside HLA-allele-positive subsets. For co-occurrence clustering, repertoires with fewer than 30,000 or more than 120,000 public chains were excluded, along with several repertoires with anomalous nucleotide sharing. Not all clones reach the TCRdb copy of this immuneACCESS table, which keeps in-frame sequences only. Checked studies attribute under half of the gap to unresolved V genes and leave the rest unexplained. That table supplies the V and J calls and clone size; D and trimming were determined from the DNA. Present in this sample are about 190,000 clones, around four fifths of which were seen just once. Approximately 2.4% of the sample is held by the ten biggest clonotypes.

At the junction V is shortened by 5 bases and J by 4 bases, with 20 bases in between. The germline V gene specifies MDHEN as CDR1 and SYDVKM as CDR2. The CDR3 holds 16 amino acids from the cysteine to the phenylalanine. The entry retains the CDR3 DNA only, 48 bases that are in frame from base 1. The cohort consisted of hundreds of healthy bone marrow donors. All cohort members were sampled while nominally healthy, although unrecorded immune exposures were likely present. The donor tested CMV seropositive and was one of the 289 seropositive cohort members. A peripheral blood sample was provided by each donor, and peripheral blood mononuclear cells were used for TCR beta sequencing. Genomic DNA was extracted from the blood cell samples with the Qiagen DNeasy Blood Extraction Kit. This clone turned up a few times. The antigen this receptor binds is unknown. Base qualities are not recorded, but no much larger clone differs from it by a single base.

This receptor was obtained from a woman in her forties or fifties in good health and CMV-seropositive. In this chain, TRBV28 is recombined with TRBJ2-5, with a tentative D gene TRBD1 over 6 matching bases. Sequencing was carried out using PBMCs. The nucleotides are TGTGCCAGCAGTCTCGCGTTTCTGGGGGCAGGAGAGACCCAGTACTTC. Translated, it gives CASSLAFLGAGETQYF.